The next 25 T cell receptor beta chains were all read from a single sample in a study of siplizumab effects on memory and regulatory T cells. Assay: immunoSEQ multiplex PCR; the TCRdb copy retains only in-frame clones and omits some. This sample has 70,000 to 95,000 clones, with roughly 93% found just once. The source material was CD8+ T cells sorted from blood. These receptors were obtained from a human donor in good health.

The chain is built from TRBV2 and TRBJ2-2, with 7 bases aligning to TRBD1. This CDR3 contains 14 residues. With V trimmed by 8 bases and J by 2 bases, 5 bases remained unmatched. From germline, CDR1 is SNHLY and CDR2 FYNNEI. The CDR3 sequence: CASVGTDNTGELFF. The CDR3 DNA is TGTGCCAGCGTGGGGACAGACAACACCGGGGAGCTGTTTTTT.

The rearrangement uses TRBV14 and TRBJ2-1; no definite D call. Per germline, CDR1 SGHDN and CDR2 FVKESK. V lost 0 bases to trimming and J lost 3 bases, with 12 bases between them. This CDR3 spans 16 amino acids. CDR3 nucleotide sequence: TGTGCCAGCAGCCAAGAGCTGCGTTCAGTCTACAATGAGCAGTTCTTC. Encoded protein: CASSQELRSVYNEQFF.

CDR3 residues: CASSSTSGGYTDTQYF. As DNA, the CDR3 is TGCGCCAGCAGCTCCACTAGCGGGGGATACACAGATACGCAGTATTTT. The V gene is TRBV5-1, the J gene TRBJ2-3, with 11 nucleotides matching TRBD2. CDR1 is SGHRS and CDR2 is YFSETQ in the germline V gene. The CDR3 loop spans 16 amino acids. The trim removed 3 bases at V and 2 bases at J, leaving 5 bases unmatched.

This chain links TRBV9 with TRBJ1-2, with a tentative D call TRBD1 (6 bases). Trimming shortened V by 3 bases and J by 8 bases, and 14 bases separated the two germline ends. This CDR3 has 13 amino acids. Germline V gives CDR1 SGDLS, CDR2 YYNGEE. The CDR3 loop reads CASSAAGAQGYTF. As DNA, the CDR3 is TGTGCCAGCAGCGCGGCGGGGGCGCAGGGCTACACCTTC.

The chain has TRBV5-6 and TRBJ1-2, with D maybe TRBD1 (6 bases). Germline V gene sequence: CDR1 SGHDT, CDR2 YYEEEE. The CDR3 spans 13 residues. The ends were cut back, 4 bases at V and 8 bases at J, with 15 bases in the middle. The CDR3 region is CASSLGAGMGYTF. CDR3 sequence (DNA): TGTGCCAGCAGCCTGGGGGCCGGGATGGGCTACACCTTC.

The rearrangement uses TRBV5-6 and TRBJ2-3; the match to TRBD2 covers 10 bases. V shed 0 bases and J 0 bases; nucleotides not matched to a gene: 1. The CDR3 totals 16 residues. CDR1 is SGHDT and CDR2 is YYEEEE in the germline V gene. CDR3 amino acids: CASSLGLAGSTDTQYF. DNA of the CDR3: TGTGCCAGCAGCTTGGGACTAGCGGGTAGCACAGATACGCAGTATTTT.

This chain uses TRBV7-2 with TRBJ2-7; maybe TRBD2 (5 bases). The CDR3 contains 14 residues. The ends were cut back, 1 base at V and 3 bases at J, with 10 bases in the middle. Germline CDR1 is SGHTA and CDR2 is FQGNSA. CDR3 in DNA: TGTGCCAGCAGCTTAGGGGTGGGAGTCTACGAGCAGTACTTC. The encoded protein is CASSLGVGVYEQYF.

This chain links TRBV11-2 with TRBJ2-1; D ambiguous. CDR3 length: 13 residues. Germline V gene lookup returns CDR1 SGHAT and CDR2 FQNNGV. V lost 3 bases to trimming and J lost 3 bases, with 6 bases between them. CDR3 protein: CASSLINYNEQFF. The DNA of the CDR3 is TGTGCCAGCAGCTTGATAAACTACAATGAGCAGTTCTTC.

The chain combines TRBV4-2 with TRBJ1-1; maybe TRBD1 (6 bases). Germline CDR1 reads LGHNA; CDR2 reads YNFKEQ. V was shortened by 6 bases and J by 6 bases, with 14 bases between the two germline ends. The CDR3 contains 13 residues. CDR3 DNA: TGTGCCAGCAGTAACAGGGAACTCGCTGAAGCTTTCTTT. Protein product: CASSNRELAEAFF.

The V call is TRBV27, the J call TRBJ2-2, with TRBD2 matching over 9 bases. The CDR3 covers 17 residues. The ends lost 4 bases at V and 5 bases at J; junction bases unmatched: 11. Germline CDR1 and CDR2: MNHEY and SMNVEV (reference sequence). The CDR3 spells CASSWGSVSGSTGELFF. CDR3 coding DNA: TGTGCCAGCAGTTGGGGGTCGGTTAGCGGGAGTACCGGGGAGCTGTTTTTT.

The V gene is TRBV5-6, the J gene TRBJ2-3, with 9 nucleotides matching TRBD2. The CDR3 length is 15 residues. Trimming at V came to 4 bases and at J to 1 base, leaving 4 bases not matched to a gene. The germline gives CDR1 SGHDT, CDR2 YYEEEE. The CDR3 nucleotides are TGTGCCAGCAGCCCAGCTAGCGGGGGCACAGATACGCAGTATTTT. Encoded protein: CASSPASGGTDTQYF.

This clone was seen a single time. The chain links TRBV28 to TRBJ1-5; 7 bases agree with TRBD1. The CDR3 extends over 18 amino acids. J lost 1 base, V lost 1 base, and 10 bases had no gene match. Germline CDR1 and CDR2: MDHEN and SYDVKM. The CDR3 spells CASSLLPETGFSNQPQHF. In nucleotides, the CDR3 is TGTGCCAGCAGTTTATTGCCCGAGACAGGGTTCAGCAATCAGCCCCAGCATTTT.

The chain links TRBV5-4 to TRBJ2-5; 7 nucleotides agree with TRBD1. The CDR3 sequence is 14 residues long. Germline-derived CDR1 and CDR2 are SGHNT and YYREEE (reference sequence). V dropped 4 bases and J dropped 4; count of bases not matched to a gene: 7. The CDR3 sequence is CASSNRQGIETQYF. The CDR3 bases are TGTGCCAGCAGCAACCGACAGGGTATAGAGACCCAGTACTTC.

The chain recombines TRBV6-5 with TRBJ2-7; possibly TRBD2 for D (7 bases). This CDR3 spans 15 amino acids. V dropped 2 bases and J dropped 4 bases, with 15 bases sitting between them. Per germline, CDR1 MNHEY and CDR2 SVGAGI. The CDR3 DNA follows: TGTGCCAGCAGTTACGGGACAAGGGGGGGGTACGAGCAGTACTTC. Translated, it gives CASSYGTRGGYEQYF.

The rearrangement joins TRBV19 to TRBJ2-7; 7 positions agree with TRBD1. V shed 0 bases and J 4 bases; nucleotides not matched to a gene: 6. The CDR3 covers 15 residues. Germline CDR1 reads LNHDA; CDR2 reads SQIVND (reference sequence). CDR3 protein: CASSIDGTETYEQYF. CDR3 DNA sequence: TGTGCCAGTAGTATAGATGGGACAGAAACTTACGAGCAGTACTTC.

This chain links TRBV4-1 with TRBJ2-7; 12 positions agree with TRBD2. CDR1 and CDR2 (germline): MGHRA, YSYEKL. V lost 0 bases to trimming and J lost 3 bases; unmatched junction nucleotides: 6. The CDR3 loop spans 17 amino acids. CDR3 nucleotide sequence: TGCGCCAGCAGCCAAGAAGGCGTGACTAGCGGGAGCTACGAGCAGTACTTC. Its translation is CASSQEGVTSGSYEQYF.

This clone was counted a single time. This chain links TRBV28 with TRBJ1-5; weak D call: TRBD1 (6 bases). CDR3 length equals 14 residues. Per the germline V gene, CDR1 is MDHEN and CDR2 is SYDVKM. Trimming took 2 bases from V and 1 from J, leaving 6 bases between them. The CDR3 loop is CASSLGQSNQPQHF. The CDR3 nucleotides read TGTGCCAGCAGTTTAGGACAGAGCAATCAGCCCCAGCATTTT.

The chain combines TRBV9 with TRBJ2-1; D is unclear. Trimming cost V 3 bases and J 9 bases, with 7 bases left between them. The germline CDR1 and CDR2 sequences are SGDLS and YYNGEE. The length of the CDR3 is 11 residues. The CDR3 region has the DNA TGTGCCAGCAGCGCAGCAGCTGAGCAGTTCTTC. It codes for CASSAAAEQFF.

This chain uses TRBV4-1 with TRBJ2-1; the match to TRBD1 covers 11 bases. The CDR3 contains 15 residues. Trimming at V came to 6 bases and at J to 6 bases, leaving 7 bases not matched to a gene. Germline V lookup: CDR1 MGHRA, CDR2 YSYEKL. The CDR3 loop is CASRIGQGARNEQFF. The DNA for the CDR3 is TGCGCCAGCAGAATTGGACAGGGGGCGCGCAATGAGCAGTTCTTC.

This clone was seen only a few times. V gene TRBV30 combines with J gene TRBJ2-2, with D perhaps TRBD1 (5 bases). Germline CDR1 GTSNPN, CDR2 SVGIG (reference sequence). CDR3 length: 15 residues. V was trimmed by 0 bases and J by 7 bases, leaving 15 bases between them. The CDR3 bases are TGTGCCTGGAGTGTTCAGCCAGGGCAGATCGGGGAGCTGTTTTTT. Its protein is CAWSVQPGQIGELFF.

CDR3 loop: CASGLAGDARETQYF. CDR3 bases: TGTGCCAGCGGACTAGCGGGGGACGCCAGGGAGACCCAGTACTTC. J is TRBJ2-5 and V is TRBV6-5; 13 bases are shared with TRBD2. V lost 8 bases, J lost 5 bases, and 8 bases stayed unmatched. Germline V gives CDR1 MNHEY, CDR2 SVGAGI. This CDR3 has 15 residues.

Remarks on this clone: Its ends do not fully match the called genes, so a read error is possible. J is TRBJ2-5 and V is TRBV13; D unresolved. The CDR3 runs 15 residues. Looked up from germline, CDR1 is PRHDT and CDR2 is FYEKMQ (reference sequence). The CDR3 region has the DNA TGTGCCAGCAGCCTAGGGCGAACCTTGGGGGAGACCCAGTACTTC. It yields the protein CASSLGRTLGETQYF.

The chain is built from TRBV6-1 and TRBJ2-5; TRBD1 matches at 8 bases. With 4 bases clipped from V and 5 bases from J, the junction kept 21 bases outside the gene matches. This CDR3 contains 19 residues. CDR1 and CDR2 (germline): MNHNS, SASEGT. The chain's CDR3 is CASSGTPGQDSHAVETQYF. The CDR3 DNA follows: TGTGCCAGCAGTGGTACACCGGGACAGGATAGTCACGCCGTGGAGACCCAGTACTTC.

The J gene is TRBJ2-7, the V gene TRBV7-6; 8 bases are shared with TRBD2. The CDR3 contains 17 residues. The germline CDR1 and CDR2 sequences are SGHVS and FNYEAQ. J lost 0 bases, V lost 5 bases, and 12 bases had no gene match. CDR3 DNA: TGTGCCAGCAGCCCCCGAGATCCGGGACTAGGCTCCTACGAGCAGTACTTC. This gives the protein CASSPRDPGLGSYEQYF.

J is TRBJ2-1 and V is TRBV6-6, with TRBD2 identical over 8 bases. Germline V gene sequence: CDR1 MNHNY, CDR2 SVGAGI (reference sequence). The V segment lost 0 bases and the J segment 5 bases; nucleotides outside the gene matches: 6. The CDR3 is 16 amino acids. The CDR3 sequence is CASSYSTGGANNEQFF. The CDR3 DNA is TGTGCCAGCAGTTACTCGACGGGGGGGGCTAACAATGAGCAGTTCTTC.